Following are 26 T cell receptor beta chains from one sample sequenced in a study of shared clonotypes between healthy human individuals. The data were produced by immunoSEQ multiplex PCR, yet TCRdb's version contains in-frame clones alone and is incomplete. There are 2 million or so clones in the sample; roughly 96% occur only once, and under 0.15% lies in the top ten. The sample consisted of naive CD4+ T cells sorted from blood. The subset: CD45RA+ positively selected. These receptors were taken from a man in his late teens or twenties in good health.

The chain combines TRBV12-5 with TRBJ2-2; TRBD2 agrees at 7 bases. CDR1 LGHNT and CDR2 FRNRAP come from the germline V gene. Trimming took 0 bases from V and 2 from J; bases not matched to a gene: 9. This CDR3 region has 18 residues. This chain's CDR3 is CASGLVRNGRINTGELFF. The CDR3, as DNA: TGTGCTAGTGGTTTGGTACGGAACGGGAGGATCAACACCGGGGAGCTGTTTTTT.

This clone occurred once. This chain connects TRBV28 to TRBJ2-2; possibly TRBD1 for D (6 bases). CDR3 length equals 14 residues. The germline CDR1 and CDR2 sequences are MDHEN and SYDVKM. The germline V and J ends were trimmed by 10 bases and 1 base, with 13 bases remaining between them. CDR3 in DNA: TGTGCCACCAACAGGGCCCGGAACACCGGGGAGCTGTTTTTT. Translating gives CATNRARNTGELFF. Drawing the rest from reference TRBV28 and TRBJ2-2, the complete variable domain is DVKVTQSSRYLVKRTGEKVFLECVQDMDHENMFWYRQDPGLGLRLIYFSYDVKMKEKGDIPEGYSVSREKKERFSLILESASTNQTSMYLCATNRARNTGELFFGEGSRLTVL.

The genes are TRBV4-3 and TRBJ2-6; D ambiguous. V was cut by 6 bases and J by 0 bases, with 9 bases left in between. This CDR3 spans 15 amino acids. Germline values: CDR1 LGHNA, CDR2 YSLEER. CDR3 coding DNA: TGCGCCAGCAGACTCCTCGGCTCTGGGGCCAACGTCCTGACTTTC. Encoded protein: CASRLLGSGANVLTF.

This clone was recorded only once. The gene calls are TRBV25-1 and TRBJ2-2, with a possible D match to TRBD1 (5 bases). Trimming removed 4 bases from V and 0 bases from J, with 12 bases in between. The germline V gene has CDR1 MGHDK and CDR2 SYGVNS. The CDR3 extends over 16 amino acids. CDR3 bases: TGTGCCAGCAGTGCTGGGGCATACGCGAACACCGGGGAGCTGTTTTTT. This sequence encodes CASSAGAYANTGELFF.

The chain has TRBV7-6 and TRBJ2-1; the match to TRBD2 covers 11 bases. From germline, CDR1 is SGHVS and CDR2 FNYEAQ. With V trimmed by 1 base and J by 10 bases, 12 bases remained unmatched. This CDR3 is 17 amino acids long. The CDR3 DNA reads TGTGCCAGCAGCTTAGGTTCGCTAGCGGGGGGCCCTGAAGAGCAGTTCTTC. Protein sequence: CASSLGSLAGGPEEQFF.

A note on this clone: Other DNA sequences within the sample encode an identical CDR3. This chain joins TRBV7-2 and TRBJ1-5; D remains unclear. V was pared by 3 bases and J by 0 bases, with 6 bases between. The CDR3 consists of 14 residues. Per germline, CDR1 SGHTA and CDR2 FQGNSA. The CDR3 protein is CASSFTNSNQPQHF. The CDR3 nucleotides read TGTGCCAGCAGCTTCACGAATAGCAATCAGCCCCAGCATTTT.

Comment on this clone: Additional DNA sequences in this sample encode the identical CDR3. This chain joins TRBV29-1 and TRBJ1-1, with TRBD1 matching 8 bases. This CDR3 has 13 amino acids. J lost 5 bases, V lost 3 bases, and 5 bases had no gene match. Germline loops: CDR1 SQVTM, CDR2 ANQGSEA. CDR3 region: CSVDQGAGTEAFF. The CDR3 DNA reads as TGCAGCGTTGACCAGGGGGCAGGTACTGAAGCTTTCTTT.

For this clone: Other nucleotide sequences from this sample produce the same CDR3. This chain uses TRBV5-1 with TRBJ2-1; D may be TRBD1 (6 bases). This CDR3 contains 13 residues. V lost 2 bases to trimming and J lost 6 bases, with 9 bases between them. CDR1 SGHRS and CDR2 YFSETQ come from the germline V gene. CDR3 sequence (DNA): TGCGCCAGCAGCTTAGTGGACAGCAATGAGCAGTTCTTC. Translating it yields CASSLVDSNEQFF.

This chain connects TRBV11-2 to TRBJ2-1; D gene unclear. The V end lost 4 bases, the J end lost 0 bases, and 16 bases lay between the germline ends. CDR1 SGHAT and CDR2 FQNNGV come from the germline V gene. The CDR3 has 17 amino acids. Written as DNA, the CDR3 is TGTGCCAGCAGCTCTGCGGTGGGCGTCAGCTCCTACAATGAGCAGTTCTTC. It codes for CASSSAVGVSSYNEQFF.

This chain connects TRBV7-9 to TRBJ1-4; TRBD1 aligns across 8 bases. The ends lost 1 base at V and 4 bases at J; junction bases unmatched: 5. Germline CDR1 is SEHNR and CDR2 is FQNEAQ (reference sequence). CDR3 length equals 16 residues. This CDR3 reads CASSLGRTGFNEKLFF. The CDR3, as DNA: TGTGCCAGCAGCTTAGGGCGGACAGGGTTTAATGAAAAACTGTTTTTT.

The chain carries TRBV18 and TRBJ1-2, with a tentative D call TRBD1 (6 bases). The CDR3 runs 14 residues. CDR1 is KGHSH, CDR2 LQKENI, per germline. The ends were cut back, 0 bases at V and 8 bases at J, with 13 bases in the middle. CDR3 sequence reads: CASSPPSGAGGYTF. CDR3 sequence (DNA): TGTGCCAGCTCACCACCATCAGGGGCAGGGGGCTACACCTTC. The whole variable domain, remainder taken from reference TRBV18 and TRBJ1-2, is NAGVMQNPRHLVRRRGQEARLRCSPMKGHSHVYWYRQLPEEGLKFMVYLQKENIIDESGMPKERFSAEFPKEGPSILRIQQVVRGDSAAYFCASSPPSGAGGYTFGSGTRLTVV.

Of note for this clone: This may come from a read error, since a much larger clone is one base off. This chain joins TRBV10-1 and TRBJ2-7; perhaps TRBD2 as D (6 bases). V dropped 1 base and J dropped 6 bases, with 10 bases sitting between them. The CDR3 runs to 13 residues. Germline V gene data show CDR1 as WNHNN and CDR2 as SYGVQD (reference sequence). The CDR3 coding sequence is TGCGCCAGCAGTGAGTTAGTTAGCGGCGAGCAGTACTTC. It is translated as CASSELVSGEQYF.

The rearrangement uses TRBV28 and TRBJ2-5; TRBD1 matches 7 bases. From germline, CDR1 is MDHEN and CDR2 SYDVKM. V shed 7 bases, J shed 5 bases, and the junction held 10 bases outside the gene matches. The CDR3 totals 14 residues. CDR3 in amino acids: CASMGQPSRETQYF. CDR3 in DNA: TGTGCCAGCATGGGACAGCCTTCGCGGGAGACCCAGTACTTC.

A note on this clone: The sample has other DNA sequences that encode this CDR3 too. V usage is TRBV7-2 and J usage is TRBJ1-5, with D unresolved. The CDR3 runs 13 residues. Between the trimmed V and J ends, which lost 5 bases and 1 base, there was a span of 6 bases. Per the germline V gene, CDR1 is SGHTA and CDR2 is FQGNSA. This CDR3 reads CASSLTSNQPQHF. The DNA of the CDR3 is TGTGCCAGCAGCCTTACCAGCAATCAGCCCCAGCATTTT.

The V and J genes are TRBV5-6 and TRBJ2-2; D possibly corresponds to TRBD2 (6 bases). Germline loops: CDR1 SGHDT, CDR2 YYEEEE. With 6 bases removed from V and 5 bases from J, the gap between germline ends came to 14 bases. The CDR3 is 14 residues long. The CDR3 coding sequence is TGTGCCAGCACCTTATTCGGAGGGACCGGGGAGCTGTTTTTT. Its translation: CASTLFGGTGELFF.

This clone was picked up a small number of times. The genes are TRBV7-8 and TRBJ1-1, with D unclear. Trimming cost V 1 base and J 4 bases, with 10 bases left between them. Germline V gene lookup returns CDR1 SGHVS and CDR2 FQNEAQ. The CDR3 runs to 14 residues. Here the CDR3 DNA reads TGTGCCAGCAGCTTAGGGGCATACAGCACTGAAGCTTTCTTT. Amino acids: CASSLGAYSTEAFF.

In the case of this clone: The sample carries other DNA sequences with the same CDR3. The gene calls are TRBV6-5 and TRBJ2-7; 7 bases agree with TRBD1. This CDR3 is 14 amino acids long. J gave up 1 base and V 2 bases, and 2 bases lay outside the gene matches. The germline V gene has CDR1 MNHEY and CDR2 SVGAGI. The CDR3 protein is CASSYSRGSYEQYF. CDR3 in DNA: TGTGCCAGCAGTTACAGCAGGGGGTCCTACGAGCAGTACTTC.

The J gene is TRBJ2-3, the V gene TRBV28; D might be TRBD2 (6 bases). The CDR3 covers 14 residues. Germline CDR1 reads MDHEN; CDR2 reads SYDVKM. CDR3 amino acids: CATRGSRRADTQYF. The CDR3 bases are TGTGCTACTCGGGGTAGCAGGAGGGCAGATACGCAGTATTTT.

Concerning this clone: The same CDR3 is also encoded by other DNA sequences in this sample. This rearrangement joins TRBV7-2 to TRBJ1-1; D may be TRBD1 (5 bases). CDR1 is SGHTA, CDR2 FQGNSA, per germline. V lost 3 bases, J lost 0 bases, and 8 bases lay in between. The CDR3 has 14 amino acids. In DNA form, the CDR3 reads TGTGCCAGCAGCTTCCAGGGTCTGAACACTGAAGCTTTCTTT. It translates to CASSFQGLNTEAFF.

V gene TRBV7-2 combines with J gene TRBJ2-3; 7 bases line up with TRBD2. CDR1 is SGHTA, CDR2 FQGNSA, per germline. Germline trimming cut 5 bases from V and 1 base from J; bases unmatched to any gene: 9. CDR3 length: 16 residues. The DNA for the CDR3 is TGTGCCAGCAGCCGGGGGGTGAACTCTCGCACAGATACGCAGTATTTT. Amino acid sequence: CASSRGVNSRTDTQYF.

The chain carries TRBV5-1 and TRBJ2-7, with a weak D call TRBD1 (5 bases). Trimming removed 0 bases at V and 7 bases at J, with 14 bases between. The CDR3 runs 14 residues. Germline CDR1 and CDR2: SGHRS and YFSETQ. The CDR3 bases are TGCGCCAGCAGCTTGGTGCAGGGAAGTTCGGAGCAGTACTTC. This codes for CASSLVQGSSEQYF.

The rearrangement joins TRBV19 to TRBJ1-2, with D unclear. The CDR3 is 13 residues long. The germline gives CDR1 LNHDA, CDR2 SQIVND (reference sequence). Trimming stripped 8 bases from V and 0 bases from J, with 10 bases between. The chain's CDR3 is CASYGSANYGYTF. CDR3 in DNA: TGTGCCAGTTATGGGTCAGCTAACTATGGCTACACCTTC.

The J gene is TRBJ2-5, the V gene TRBV9, with 8 bases matching TRBD2. Per the germline V gene, CDR1 is SGDLS and CDR2 is YYNGEE. This CDR3 comprises 14 residues. J gave up 1 base and V 2 bases, and 1 base lay outside the gene matches. The CDR3 DNA reads as TGTGCCAGCAGCGTGCGGGGGGTCCAAGAGACCCAGTACTTC. Encoded protein: CASSVRGVQETQYF.

This clone was seen once. The chain is built from TRBV19 and TRBJ2-2; 7 bases fit TRBD1. There are 15 residues in the CDR3. V was clipped by 9 bases and J by 0 bases; unmatched bases: 7. The germline CDR1 and CDR2 sequences are LNHDA and SQIVND (reference sequence). The CDR3 bases are TGTGCCAGCAACAAAGGGGGCCCGAACACCGGGGAGCTGTTTTTT. It translates to CASNKGGPNTGELFF.

The chain joins TRBV4-3 to TRBJ1-5; D not certain. Germline-derived CDR1 and CDR2 are LGHNA and YSLEER. With 0 bases removed from V and 9 bases from J, the gap between germline ends came to 18 bases. This CDR3 has 16 amino acids. This CDR3 reads CASSQDHSGWPAPQHF. The CDR3 coding sequence is TGCGCCAGCAGCCAAGATCACTCGGGCTGGCCGGCGCCCCAGCATTTT.

V gene TRBV5-1 combines with J gene TRBJ1-1; 12 bases are shared with TRBD1. From germline, CDR1 is SGHRS and CDR2 YFSETQ. CDR3 length: 14 residues. V shed 4 bases and J 5 bases; nucleotides not matched to a gene: 3. CDR3: CASSTGQGATEAFF. In nucleotides, the CDR3 is TGCGCCAGCAGCACGGGACAGGGGGCGACTGAAGCTTTCTTT.